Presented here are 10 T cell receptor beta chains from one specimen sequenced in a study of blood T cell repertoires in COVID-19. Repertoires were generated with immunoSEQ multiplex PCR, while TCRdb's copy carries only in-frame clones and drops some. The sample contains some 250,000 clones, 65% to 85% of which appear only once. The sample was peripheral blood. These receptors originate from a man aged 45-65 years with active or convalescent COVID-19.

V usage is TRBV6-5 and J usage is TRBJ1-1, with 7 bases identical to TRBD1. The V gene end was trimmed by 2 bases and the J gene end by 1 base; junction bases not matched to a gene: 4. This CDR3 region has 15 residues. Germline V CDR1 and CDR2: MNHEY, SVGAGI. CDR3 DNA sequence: TGTGCCAGCAGTTACCGTCAGGGGGGGAACACTGAAGCTTTCTTT. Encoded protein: CASSYRQGGNTEAFF.

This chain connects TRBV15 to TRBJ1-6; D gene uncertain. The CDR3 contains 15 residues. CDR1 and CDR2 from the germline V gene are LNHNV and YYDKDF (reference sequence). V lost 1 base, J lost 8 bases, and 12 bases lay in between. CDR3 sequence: CATSRGLSEDSPLHF. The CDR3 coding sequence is TGTGCCACCAGCAGAGGTTTGTCGGAGGATTCACCCCTCCACTTT. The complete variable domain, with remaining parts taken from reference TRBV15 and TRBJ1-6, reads DAMVIQNPRYQVTQFGKPVTLSCSQTLNHNVMYWYQQKSSQAPKLLFHYYDKDFNNEADTPDNFQSRRPNTSFCFLDIRSPGLGDTAMYLCATSRGLSEDSPLHFGNGTRLTVT.

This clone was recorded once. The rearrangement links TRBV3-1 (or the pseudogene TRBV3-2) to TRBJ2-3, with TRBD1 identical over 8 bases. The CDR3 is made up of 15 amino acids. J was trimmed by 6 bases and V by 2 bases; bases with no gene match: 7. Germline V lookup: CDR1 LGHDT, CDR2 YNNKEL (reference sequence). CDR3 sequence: CASSQSRGTGDTQYF. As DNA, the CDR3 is TGTGCCAGCAGCCAAAGTAGGGGGACAGGTGATACGCAGTATTTT.

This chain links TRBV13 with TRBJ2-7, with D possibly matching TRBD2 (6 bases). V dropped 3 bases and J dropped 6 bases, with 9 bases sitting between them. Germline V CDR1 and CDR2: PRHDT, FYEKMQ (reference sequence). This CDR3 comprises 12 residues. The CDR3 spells CASSFPSAEQYF. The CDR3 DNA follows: TGTGCCAGCAGCTTCCCTAGCGCCGAGCAGTACTTC.

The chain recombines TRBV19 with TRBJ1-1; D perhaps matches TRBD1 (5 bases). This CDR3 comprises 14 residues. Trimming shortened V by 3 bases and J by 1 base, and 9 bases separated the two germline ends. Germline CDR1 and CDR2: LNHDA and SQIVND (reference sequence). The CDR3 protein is CASSISGRNTEAFF. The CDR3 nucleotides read TGTGCCAGTAGTATCTCAGGGCGGAACACTGAAGCTTTCTTT.

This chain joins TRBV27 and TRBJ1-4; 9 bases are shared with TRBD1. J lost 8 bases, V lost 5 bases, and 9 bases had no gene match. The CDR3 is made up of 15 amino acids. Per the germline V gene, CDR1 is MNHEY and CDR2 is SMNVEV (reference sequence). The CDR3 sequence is CASSPRDREREKLFF. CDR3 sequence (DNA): TGTGCCAGCAGTCCCCGGGACAGGGAAAGGGAAAAACTGTTTTTT.

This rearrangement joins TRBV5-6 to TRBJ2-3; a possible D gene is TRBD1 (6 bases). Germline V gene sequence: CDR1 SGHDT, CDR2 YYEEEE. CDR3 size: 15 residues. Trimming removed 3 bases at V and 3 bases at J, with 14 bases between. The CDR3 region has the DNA TGTGCCAGCAGCTCAGGGGCCACGAGGACAGATACGCAGTATTTT. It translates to CASSSGATRTDTQYF.

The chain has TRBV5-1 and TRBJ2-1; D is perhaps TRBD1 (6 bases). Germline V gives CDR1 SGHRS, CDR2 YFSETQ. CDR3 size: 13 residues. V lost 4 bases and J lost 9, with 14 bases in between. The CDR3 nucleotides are TGCGCCAGCAGCGAGCAGCCCAGGGGTGAGCAGTTCTTC. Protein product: CASSEQPRGEQFF.

The CDR3 DNA reads as TGTGCCAGCAGCCTTACAGGGGTCTATGGCTACACCTTC. Amino acids: CASSLTGVYGYTF. The chain carries TRBV12-3 or TRBV12-4 and TRBJ1-2, with 7 bases lining up with TRBD1. V trimming: 6 bases; J trimming: 4 bases; junction bases outside the gene matches: 5. The CDR3 contains 13 residues.

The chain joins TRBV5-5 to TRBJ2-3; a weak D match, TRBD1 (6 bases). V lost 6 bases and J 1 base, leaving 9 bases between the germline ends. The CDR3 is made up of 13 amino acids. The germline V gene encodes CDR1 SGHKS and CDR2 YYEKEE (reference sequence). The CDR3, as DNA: TGTGCCAGCACACGACAGGGCACAGATACGCAGTATTTT. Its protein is CASTRQGTDTQYF.